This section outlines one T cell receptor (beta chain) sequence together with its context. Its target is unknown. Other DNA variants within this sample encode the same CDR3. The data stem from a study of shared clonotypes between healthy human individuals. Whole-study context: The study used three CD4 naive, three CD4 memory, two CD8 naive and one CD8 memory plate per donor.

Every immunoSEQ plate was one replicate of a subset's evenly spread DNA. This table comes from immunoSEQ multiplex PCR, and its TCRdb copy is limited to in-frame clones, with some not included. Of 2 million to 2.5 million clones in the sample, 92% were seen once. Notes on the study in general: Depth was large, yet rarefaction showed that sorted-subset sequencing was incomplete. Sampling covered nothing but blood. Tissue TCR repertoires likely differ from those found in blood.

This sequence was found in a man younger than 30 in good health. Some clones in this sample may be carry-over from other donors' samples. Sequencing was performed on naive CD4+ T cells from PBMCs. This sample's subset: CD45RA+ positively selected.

The CDR3 DNA follows: TGTGCCAGTAGTATTCAGGGGGCGAGCAATCAGCCCCAGCATTTT. Residues: CASSIQGASNQPQHF. The gene calls are TRBV19 and TRBJ1-5, with TRBD1 matching over 8 bases. The J segment lost 1 base and the V segment lost 3 bases, leaving 2 bases of the junction unmatched. This CDR3 has 15 amino acids. Looked up from germline, CDR1 is LNHDA and CDR2 is SQIVND (reference sequence).